The 9 T cell receptor beta chains listed next were all sequenced from one sample in a study of human T cells and chemical hapten exposure (TCRdb year 2021). Libraries were prepared through 5' RACE. Sequencing was performed on an Illumina MiSeq. TCRdb reprocessing: public reads trimmed at Q25 with fastp, clones called with MiXCR, in-frame beta chains kept. Rows are combined by CDR3 protein, so each entry shows the most common genes and DNA. The sample table shows about 140,000 distinct CDR3 sequences, and 3.5% to 5% are seen once. The leading ten clones occupy over 1.1% of the sample. Unfractionated whole blood was collected in Tempus Blood RNA tubes, and total RNA was extracted from that blood. These receptors were collected from a female donor in good health.

V gene TRBV7-2 combines with J gene TRBJ2-2; unclear D gene. From germline, CDR1 is SGHTA and CDR2 FQGNSA. The CDR3 extends over 17 amino acids. V gave up 5 bases and J gave up 4 bases, with 20 bases separating them. CDR3 sequence (DNA): TGTGCCAGCAGCACCCTTACGGTCCGTCGTAGCACCGGGGAGCTGTTTTTT. This encodes CASSTLTVRRSTGELFF.

Many counts were recorded for this clonotype. The V and J genes are TRBV4-3 and TRBJ1-1, with a possible D match to TRBD1 (5 bases). The CDR3 extends over 16 amino acids. V was shortened by 0 bases and J by 7 bases, with 18 bases between the two germline ends. The V gene's germline CDR1 is LGHNA and CDR2 YSLEER. This chain's CDR3 is CASSQDLTGDFGEAFF. Here the CDR3 DNA reads TGCGCCAGCAGCCAAGATTTGACGGGGGATTTCGGTGAAGCTTTCTTT.

This clonotype was recorded many times. The chain combines TRBV6-2 or TRBV6-3 with TRBJ1-1, with 8 bases that match TRBD1. CDR3 length: 14 residues. Trimming cost V 6 bases and J 3 bases; bases outside gene matches: 6. Looked up from germline, CDR1 is MNHEY and CDR2 is SVGEGT. CDR3 nucleotide sequence: TGTGCCAGCAGATTCGACAGGGGTGACACTGAAGCTTTCTTT. This encodes CASRFDRGDTEAFF.

This clonotype was detected ten times or more. The V and J genes are TRBV3-1 and TRBJ2-2; D remains unclear. Germline lookup yields CDR1 LGHDT and CDR2 YNNKEL (reference sequence). The V end was cut by 3 bases, the J end by 2 bases, with 16 bases between. CDR3 length: 17 residues. The CDR3 spells CASSHPDEPQNTGELFF. CDR3 nucleotide sequence: TGTGCCAGCAGCCATCCCGACGAACCCCAAAACACCGGGGAGCTGTTTTTT.

The genes are TRBV19 and TRBJ2-1; possible D gene TRBD2, 6 bases. The CDR3 extends over 16 amino acids. V was clipped by 6 bases and J by 0 bases, with 15 bases between them. Germline CDR1 reads LNHDA; CDR2 reads SQIVND (reference sequence). The CDR3 region has the DNA TGTGCCAGTAGGTTAGGGGCTAGCGACTCCTACAATGAGCAGTTCTTC. The encoded protein is CASRLGASDSYNEQFF. The full variable domain, in which reference TRBV19 and TRBJ2-1 provide the parts outside the CDR3, is DGGITQSPKYLFRKEGQNVTLSCEQNLNHDAMYWYRQDPGQGLRLIYYSQIVNDFQKGDIAEGYSVSREKKESFPLTVTSAQKNPTAFYLCASRLGASDSYNEQFFGPGTRLTVL.

The table lists this clonotype with many counts. The chain couples TRBV6-5 to TRBJ1-3, with D hard to call. Trimming stripped 2 bases from V and 8 bases from J, with 7 bases between. The germline CDR1 and CDR2 sequences are MNHEY and SVGAGI. The length of the CDR3 is 12 residues. The CDR3 reads CASSYKGDTIYF. The CDR3 DNA reads TGTGCCAGCAGTTACAAGGGAGACACCATATATTTT.

At least ten counts were recorded for this clonotype. V is TRBV20-1 and J is TRBJ1-5; D ambiguous. The V gene lost 5 bases and the J gene lost 4 bases, with 12 bases spanning the gap. The CDR3 spans 13 residues. Germline V gene sequence: CDR1 DFQATT, CDR2 SNEGSKA (reference sequence). In DNA form, the CDR3 reads TGCAGTGCTGGAGGTAAGGGTAATCAGCCCCAGCATTTT. It codes for CSAGGKGNQPQHF.

The genes are TRBV4-1 and TRBJ2-3; TRBD2 aligns across 10 bases. CDR3 length: 17 residues. CDR1 and CDR2 from the germline V gene are MGHRA and YSYEKL. The ends lost 0 bases at V and 5 bases at J; junction bases unmatched: 8. For the CDR3, the DNA is TGCGCCAGCAGCCAAGAGTGGAGCGGGGGGGCCGAAGATACGCAGTATTTT. Protein sequence: CASSQEWSGGAEDTQYF.

This clonotype was observed many times. J is TRBJ2-3 and V is TRBV11-3; 7 bases fit TRBD1. The J segment lost 0 bases and the V segment lost 2 bases, leaving 5 bases of the junction unmatched. The CDR3 spans 16 residues. Germline V gene sequence: CDR1 SGHNT, CDR2 YENEEA. This CDR3 is CASSLSTGISTDTQYF. The CDR3 DNA reads TGTGCCAGCAGCTTATCGACAGGGATTAGCACAGATACGCAGTATTTT. Full variable domain (outside the CDR3, taken from reference TRBV11-3 and TRBJ2-3): EAGVVQSPRYKIIEKKQPVAFWCNPISGHNTLYWYLQNLGQGPELLIRYENEEAVDDSQLPKDRFSAERLKGVDSTLKIQPAELGDSAVYLCASSLSTGISTDTQYFGPGTRLTVL.